This TCR beta chain was identified during a study of blood T cell repertoires in COVID-19. Study summary: COVID-19 samples collected from the United States, Italy and Spain covered acute and convalescent phases. In each case, the material was cDNA or gDNA derived from T cells, B-cell-depleted T cells, or PBMCs.

Original data processing: Reference gene primer amplification gave nucleated cell count estimates. Assay used: immunoSEQ multiplex PCR; TCRdb lists only in-frame clones, some missing. D and trimming come from the DNA, and the V and J calls and clone size come from that table. The sample gives about 160,000 clones, approximately 92% of which show up once; roughly 4.5% is in the top ten. This clone was seen more than once but under ten times. The V and J ends lost 8 bases and 4 bases respectively, with 18 bases between them. This CDR3 comprises 15 residues. From germline, CDR1 is MNHEY and CDR2 SVGAGI. This sequence was found in a woman in her forties or fifties with acute or convalescent COVID-19. The chain employs TRBV6-5 and TRBJ2-1, with D perhaps matching TRBD2 (5 bases). Sequencing was carried out using peripheral blood. The CDR3 sequence is CASGLTSNPYNEQFF. In DNA, the CDR3 is TGTGCCAGCGGACTCACCAGTAACCCATACAATGAGCAGTTCTTC.